This T cell receptor (beta chain) was identified in a study of blood T cell repertoires in COVID-19. At the level of the study: Samples came from the United States, Italy and Spain, spanning acute and convalescent COVID-19.

Original data processing: The authors estimated nucleated cell counts from reference gene primer amplification. Only in-frame clones appear in the TCRdb table, and some are missing; sequencing was by immunoSEQ multiplex PCR. The V and J calls and the clone size are those of that table, but D and trimming were determined from the DNA. Of around 110,000 clones listed, more than 75% are singletons. The V and J ends lost 6 bases and 4 bases, in that order; junction bases with no gene match: 12. The CDR3 totals 16 residues. Germline V gene lookup returns CDR1 MNHEY and CDR2 SVGEGT. The rearrangement joins TRBV6-2 or TRBV6-3 to TRBJ2-3, with TRBD2 matching over 8 bases. This TCR derives from a man between 65 and 80 years old with acute or convalescent COVID-19. Sequenced input: peripheral blood. CDR3 nucleotides: TGTGCCAGCAGCCCTCCGCGGGGGGTGGGTCCAGATACGCAGTATTTT. Amino acids: CASSPPRGVGPDTQYF.